This record covers a single T cell receptor beta chain. Its target is not known. As for treatment: oral pan-JAK inhibitor, 5-10 mg twice daily. Peripheral blood and lesional scalp punch biopsies came from alopecia areata patients. PBMCs served as the source from which CD4+ and CD8+ T cells were sorted. These data belong to a study of CD8+ T cells in alopecia areata. Looking at the study overall: Severity of treated patients was scored by affected scalp percentage. Study-wide points: Lesional scalp exceeded normal scalp in clonality, especially in alopecia totalis/universalis.

V was shortened by 1 base and J by 3 bases, with 6 bases between the two germline ends. The CDR3 has 13 residues. Germline CDR1 and CDR2: SEHNR and FQNEAQ (reference sequence). Extracted RNA was reverse transcribed, and the resulting cDNA served as sequencing template. Sequenced by immunoSEQ multiplex PCR; TCRdb stores in-frame clones only, minus some. Of some 170,000 clones in the sample, about 55% were seen once. The specimen was CD8+ T cells sorted from blood, collected at week 24, from a patient treated with tofacitinib. The chain combines TRBV7-9 with TRBJ1-2; D remains ambiguous. The receptor was isolated from a human donor with alopecia areata. Written as DNA, the CDR3 is TGTGCCAGCAGCTTAGGGGGAGACTATGGCTACACCTTC. Residues: CASSLGGDYGYTF.